This TCR beta chain was retrieved from a study of OX40 agonist ivuxolimab in advanced cancers. Study-level background: The patients' treatment was ivuxolimab, an agonistic anti-OX40 (CD134) antibody. There were three patients with partial responses, one having hepatocellular carcinoma and two cutaneous melanoma.

The germline V gene encodes CDR1 MDHEN and CDR2 SYDVKM. Between the trimmed V and J ends, which lost 5 bases and 3 bases, there was a span of 14 bases. This CDR3 contains 14 residues. Some clones are missing from TCRdb's copy, which holds only in-frame ones; the method was immunoSEQ multiplex PCR. The data show 70,000 or so clones, approximately 86% seen once. The rearrangement links TRBV28 to TRBJ2-7; perhaps TRBD1 as D (5 bases). This material consisted of CD4+ or CD8+ T cells sorted from blood, taken in a trial of the OX40 agonist ivuxolimab. The receptor comes from an adult with an advanced solid tumor such as melanoma, head and neck, liver or kidney cancer. This CDR3 is CASSPQGQGYEQYF. CDR3 nucleotides: TGTGCCAGCAGTCCCCAAGGGCAGGGCTACGAGCAGTACTTC.